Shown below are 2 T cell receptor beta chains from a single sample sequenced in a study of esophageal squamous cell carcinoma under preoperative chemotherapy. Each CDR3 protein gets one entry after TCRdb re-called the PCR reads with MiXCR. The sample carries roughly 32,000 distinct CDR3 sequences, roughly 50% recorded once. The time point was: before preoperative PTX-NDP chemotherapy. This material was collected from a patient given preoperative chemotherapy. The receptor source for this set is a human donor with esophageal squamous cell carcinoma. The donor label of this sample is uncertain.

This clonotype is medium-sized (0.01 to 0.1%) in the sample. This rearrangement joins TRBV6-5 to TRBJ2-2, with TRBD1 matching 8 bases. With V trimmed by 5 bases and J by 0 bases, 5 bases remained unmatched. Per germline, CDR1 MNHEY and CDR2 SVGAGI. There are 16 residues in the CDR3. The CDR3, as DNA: TGTGCCAGCAGTCTTCGGACAGGGACGAACACCGGGGAGCTGTTTTTT. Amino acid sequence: CASSLRTGTNTGELFF.

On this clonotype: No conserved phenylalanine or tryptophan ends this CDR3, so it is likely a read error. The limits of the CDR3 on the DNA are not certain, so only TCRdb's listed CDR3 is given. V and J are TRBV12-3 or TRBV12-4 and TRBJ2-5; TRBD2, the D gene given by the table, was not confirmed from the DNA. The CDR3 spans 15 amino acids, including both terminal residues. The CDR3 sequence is CASALGGGPPASRYL.